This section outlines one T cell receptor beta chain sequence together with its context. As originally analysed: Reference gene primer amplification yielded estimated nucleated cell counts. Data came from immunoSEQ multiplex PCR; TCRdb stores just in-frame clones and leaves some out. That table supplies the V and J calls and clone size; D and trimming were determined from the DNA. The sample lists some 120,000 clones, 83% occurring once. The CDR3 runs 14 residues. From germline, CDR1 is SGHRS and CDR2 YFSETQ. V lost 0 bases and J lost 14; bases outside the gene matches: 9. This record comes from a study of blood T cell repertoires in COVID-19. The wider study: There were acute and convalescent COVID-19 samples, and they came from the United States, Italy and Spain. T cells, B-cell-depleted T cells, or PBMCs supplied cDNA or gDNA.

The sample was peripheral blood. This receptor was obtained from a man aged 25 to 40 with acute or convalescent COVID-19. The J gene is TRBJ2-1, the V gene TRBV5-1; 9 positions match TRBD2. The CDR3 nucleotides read TGCGCCAGCAGCTTGGGGGCTAGCGGGAAAGGAGAGTTCTTC. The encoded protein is CASSLGASGKGEFF.